These T cell receptor beta chains were read from a single sample in a study of tumor-infiltrating lymphocytes in localized non-small cell lung cancer. The method was immunoSEQ multiplex PCR; TCRdb's version includes in-frame clones alone and lacks a portion of them. Of thousands of clones in the sample, over 60% were seen once. Sequencing was performed on lung tumor tissue. The receptors shown here come from a human donor with non-small cell lung cancer. CDR3s include the opening cysteine and the closing phenylalanine or tryptophan. D genes are given only for firm matches. Some rows mark clone size as missing; the rest say once, few, many or name a class of expanded clone.

>-|TRBV2|TRBJ2-7|TRBD1
TGTGCCAGCAGTGCCGGGACAGGACGCTACGAGCAGTACTTC
CASSAGTGRYEQYF
>-|TRBV5-1|TRBJ1-6|-
TGCGCCAGCAGCTTGGCCAGCTCCTATAATTCACCCCTCCACTTT
CASSLASSYNSPLHF
>-|TRBV12-5|TRBJ1-1|-
TGTGCTAGTGCCCCAGATGGAGGCACTGAAGCTTTCTTT
CASAPDGGTEAFF
>-|TRBV7-9|TRBJ2-1|TRBD1
TGTGCCAGCAGCCCCAGGGGGCGTTATGAGCAGTTCTTC
CASSPRGRYEQFF
>few|TRBV18|TRBJ2-7|-
TGTGCCAGCTCACTCGTTAACCGAGACGAGCAGTACTTC
CASSLVNRDEQYF
>-|TRBV21-1|TRBJ1-1|-
TGTGCCAGTCCCGTAGGCACTGAAGCTTTCTTT
CASPVGTEAFF
>-|TRBV5-1|TRBJ2-3|TRBD2
TGCGCCAGCAGCTTTGCGGGAGTGGGTACGCAGTATTTT
CASSFAGVGTQYF
>once|TRBV21-1|TRBJ1-6|-
TGTGCCAGCAGCAAATGTGGATTTAGCTCCTATAATTCACCCCTCCACTTT
CASSKCGFSSYNSPLHF
>-|TRBV11-2|TRBJ2-7|-
TGTGCCAGCAGCCTATGGGGGCAGGCCTACTACGAGCAGTACTTC
CASSLWGQAYYEQYF
>-|TRBV7-2|TRBJ2-7|TRBD2
TGTGCCAGCACCGATAGGGTCGGCGGGGGGTCCTACGAGCAGTACTTC
CASTDRVGGGSYEQYF
>-|TRBV27|TRBJ1-6|-
TGTGCCAGCAGTCCGAGTCCTTATTCACCCCTCCACTTT
CASSPSPYSPLHF
>-|TRBV18|TRBJ2-7|-
TGTGCCAGCTCCCCCAGTACAGAACCGGCGGCGCAGTACTTC
CASSPSTEPAAQYF
>-|TRBV7-6|TRBJ1-3|-
TGTGCCAGCAGCCCTACTACCGGGCCTGGAAACACCATATATTTT
CASSPTTGPGNTIYF
>-|TRBV29-1|TRBJ2-3|TRBD1
TGCAGCGTTGAGGACAGGGGCCCAGATACGCAGTATTTT
CSVEDRGPDTQYF
>-|TRBV28|TRBJ1-6|-
TGTGCCAGCACCCCAGGGGAGGGTAATTCACCCCTCCACTTT
CASTPGEGNSPLHF
>-|TRBV11-3|TRBJ1-1|-
TGTGCCAGCAGCTTAGCTACAGCTCATGAAGCTTTCTTT
CASSLATAHEAFF
>-|TRBV5-4|TRBJ2-2|TRBD2
TGTGCCAGCACTACGGGACTAGCGGGGGGTGCCGGGGAGCTGTTTTTT
CASTTGLAGGAGELFF
>-|TRBV5-1|TRBJ2-2|TRBD2
TGCGCCAGCAGCCGGACTAGCGGGGGGGCGACCGGGGAGCTGTTTTTT
CASSRTSGGATGELFF
>medium-sized|TRBV2|TRBJ2-5|-
TGTGCCAGCGCTTCCGGGGCAGTAAGCCCGGGGACCCAGTACTTC
CASASGAVSPGTQYF
>few|TRBV28|TRBJ2-7|TRBD2
TGTGCCAGCAGTTTCCGAGCGGGGGGGCCGGACGAGCAGTACTTC
CASSFRAGGPDEQYF
>once|TRBV6-5|TRBJ2-7|-
TGTGCCAGCAGTTACTCGAGGTATCAGGGGTCCTACGAGCAGTACTTC
CASSYSRYQGSYEQYF
>-|TRBV10-2|TRBJ2-7|-
TGCGCCAGCAGTGATCTAGGGAGGGGGGCAGGGGGTTCCTACGAGCAGTACTTC
CASSDLGRGAGGSYEQYF
>-|TRBV6-1|TRBJ2-2|TRBD2
TGTGCCACCGGGGCGGGGGTCACCGGGGAGCTGTTTTTT
CATGAGVTGELFF
>-|TRBV9|TRBJ1-3|-
TGTGCCAGCAGCTCCATGAAAGGCTCTGGAAACACCATATATTTT
CASSSMKGSGNTIYF
>-|TRBV7-2|TRBJ1-6|-
TGTGCCAGCAGCTTAGAGTCATCCTTCTATTCACCCCTCCACTTT
CASSLESSFYSPLHF
>-|TRBV7-3|TRBJ2-7|-
TGTGCCAGCAGCTTAGGGGCCAGGGCTCTTACTCTAGTGGGCGAGCAGTACTTC
CASSLGARALTLVGEQYF
>-|TRBV12-5|TRBJ2-7|TRBD1
TGTGCTAGTGGTTTGGGGCGCTGGGACAGGGGCTACGAGCAGTACTTC
CASGLGRWDRGYEQYF
>-|TRBV16|TRBJ1-5|-
TGTGCCAGCAGCCAATTTGTCAGCTCAAATCAGCCCCAGCATTTT
CASSQFVSSNQPQHF
>-|TRBV6-5|TRBJ1-4|-
TGTGCCACCGGGGAGGACACCGATAATGAAAAACTGTTTTTT
CATGEDTDNEKLFF
>-|TRBV7-9|TRBJ2-7|TRBD2
TGTGCCAGCAGCTTAGCTAGCGGGGGCGGGGAGCAGTACTTC
CASSLASGGGEQYF
>-|TRBV5-8|TRBJ1-1|-
TGTGCCAGCAGCTTGAAGACAGTGAACACTGAAGCTTTCTTT
CASSLKTVNTEAFF
>-|TRBV19|TRBJ1-3|TRBD1
TGTGCCAGCATACAGGGGGCGAAGTCTGGAAACACCATATATTTT
CASIQGAKSGNTIYF
>-|TRBV13|TRBJ1-1|-
TGTGCCAGCAGGTATCCTGAGAACACTGAAGCTTTCTTT
CASRYPENTEAFF
>medium-sized|TRBV29-1|TRBJ1-1|TRBD1
TGCAGCGTCGTGACAGGGGGAAACACTGAAGCTTTCTTT
CSVVTGGNTEAFF
>large|TRBV27|TRBJ1-6|-
TGTGCCAGCAGTCCCCCAGGGAATTCACCCCTCCACTTT
CASSPPGNSPLHF
>-|TRBV4-1|TRBJ1-2|-
TGCGCCAGCAGCACTCCAGGCGGGGGGACTGGCTACACCTTC
CASSTPGGGTGYTF
>few|TRBV4-1|TRBJ2-3|-
TGCGCCAGCAGCCGGAGATCGGACAGCACAGATACGCAGTATTTT
CASSRRSDSTDTQYF
>few|TRBV6-1|TRBJ1-4|TRBD1
TGTGCCAGCAGTGATTTGCAAGGGGGCTTTGAAAAACTGTTTTTT
CASSDLQGGFEKLFF
>-|TRBV6-5|TRBJ2-1|-
TGTGCCAGCAGTTACGGGTTCTACAATGAGCAGTTCTTC
CASSYGFYNEQFF
>-|TRBV7-3|TRBJ2-1|TRBD1
TGTGCCAGCAGCCCCCGAGCCGGGACAGGATACAATGAGCAGTTCTTC
CASSPRAGTGYNEQFF